What follows are 20 T cell receptor beta chains derived from one specimen sequenced in a study of spatial heterogeneity in lung cancer. Time point of the sample: sample taken at primary tumor resection. One entry per CDR3 protein, called by TCRdb with MiXCR from the 5' RACE reads. The sample comprises about 2,100 distinct CDR3 sequences, around 6.9% of which are singletons, and roughly a tenth rests with the top ten. The material sequenced was normal lung tissue next to the tumor, taken at surgery. The receptors were sampled from a female donor with early-stage non-small cell lung cancer.

This clonotype is categorized as medium-sized. The V and J genes are TRBV18 and TRBJ2-1, with 11 bases matching TRBD2. The ends lost 3 bases at V and 0 bases at J; junction bases unmatched: 1. Looked up from germline, CDR1 is KGHSH and CDR2 is LQKENI. The CDR3 loop spans 16 amino acids. The CDR3 region is CASSPGTSGSYNEQFF. DNA of the CDR3: TGTGCCAGCTCACCGGGGACTAGCGGCTCCTACAATGAGCAGTTCTTC.

This clonotype qualifies as medium-sized. This chain connects TRBV2 to TRBJ2-3; TRBD2 is a possible D gene (6 bases). The CDR3 has 16 residues. V was shortened by 5 bases and J by 1 base, with 16 bases between the two germline ends. Germline V lookup: CDR1 SNHLY, CDR2 FYNNEI. The CDR3, as DNA: TGTGCCAGCAGTCGGGACTTCGGGTCCGGCACAGATACGCAGTATTTT. Amino acid sequence: CASSRDFGSGTDTQYF.

This clonotype rates as medium-sized. The gene calls are TRBV19 and TRBJ2-2; D unclear. Germline CDR1 is LNHDA and CDR2 is SQIVND (reference sequence). The V gene lost 5 bases and the J gene lost 1 base, with 8 bases spanning the gap. The CDR3 has 14 amino acids. CDR3: CASSLGRNTGELFF. The CDR3 region has the DNA TGTGCCAGTAGTCTCGGGCGGAACACCGGGGAGCTGTTTTTT.

By proportion, this clonotype is medium-sized (0.01 to 0.1%). The chain carries TRBV6-2 or TRBV6-3 and TRBJ2-3; D may be TRBD2 (5 bases). The length of the CDR3 is 18 residues. Between the trimmed V and J ends, which lost 2 bases and 2 bases, there was a span of 20 bases. Looked up from germline, CDR1 is MNHEY and CDR2 is SVGEGT. The CDR3 loop is CASSYADTRGRDTDTQYF. CDR3 in DNA: TGTGCCAGCAGTTACGCCGACACTAGAGGACGAGACACAGATACGCAGTATTTT.

The chain carries TRBV3-1 and TRBJ2-2; TRBD2 matches 9 bases. Germline V gene sequence: CDR1 LGHDT, CDR2 YNNKEL (reference sequence). Trimming at V came to 0 bases and at J to 6 bases, leaving 11 bases not matched to a gene. The CDR3 is 18 residues long. The chain's CDR3 is CASSQDLAGGPKAGELFF. CDR3 DNA sequence: TGTGCCAGCAGCCAAGATCTGGCGGGAGGGCCTAAAGCCGGGGAGCTGTTTTTT.

This clonotype is medium-sized. The chain combines TRBV12-3 or TRBV12-4 with TRBJ1-4, with D perhaps matching TRBD1 (5 bases). The CDR3 runs to 16 residues. V was trimmed by 7 bases and J by 0 bases, leaving 15 bases between them. The CDR3 DNA reads TGTGCCAGCACCTGGGGGACGCCCGCAACTAATGAAAAACTGTTTTTT. It translates to CASTWGTPATNEKLFF.

This clonotype is classed as medium-sized. The chain has TRBV5-1 and TRBJ2-7; 12 bases are shared with TRBD2. Trimming removed 4 bases from V and 3 bases from J; junction bases left unmatched: 8. Germline CDR1 and CDR2: SGHRS and YFSETQ. The CDR3 consists of 16 residues. As DNA, the CDR3 is TGCGCCAGCAGCCCAAGGACTAGCGGGAACGACTACGAGCAGTACTTC. Amino acids: CASSPRTSGNDYEQYF. The full variable domain, completed using reference TRBV5-1 and TRBJ2-7, is KAGVTQTPRYLIKTRGQQVTLSCSPISGHRSVSWYQQTPGQGLQFLFEYFSETQRNKGNFPGRFSGRQFSNSRSEMNVSTLELGDSALYLCASSPRTSGNDYEQYFGPGTRLTVT.

The chain links TRBV27 to TRBJ2-2, with D perhaps TRBD1 (5 bases). Germline V gene lookup returns CDR1 MNHEY and CDR2 SMNVEV (reference sequence). V shed 0 bases and J shed 3 bases, with 11 bases lying between them. This CDR3 has 16 amino acids. CDR3 in amino acids: CASSLSAQGYTGELFF. DNA for the CDR3: TGTGCCAGCAGTTTATCCGCCCAGGGATACACCGGGGAGCTGTTTTTT.

By its share, this clonotype is medium-sized (0.01 to 0.1%). CDR3 sequence (DNA): TGTGCCAGCAGCTTGGGAGGGGCCACAGATACGCAGTATTTT. Translated: CASSLGGATDTQYF. V is TRBV5-5 and J is TRBJ2-3; D might be TRBD1 or TRBD2, each matching 5 bases. Germline V lookup: CDR1 SGHKS, CDR2 YYEKEE (reference sequence). The CDR3 loop spans 14 amino acids. V was trimmed by 0 bases and J by 2 bases, leaving 7 bases between them.

In its sample, this clonotype is medium-sized (0.01 to 0.1%). The V gene is TRBV30, the J gene TRBJ1-4; 9 nucleotides agree with TRBD1. With V trimmed by 5 bases and J by 12 bases, 7 bases remained unmatched. The germline gives CDR1 GTSNPN, CDR2 SVGIG (reference sequence). CDR3 length: 12 amino acids. CDR3 sequence: CAWARDRDELFF. The CDR3, as DNA: TGTGCCTGGGCCCGGGACAGGGACGAACTGTTTTTT.

By its share, this clonotype is medium-sized. CDR3 nucleotides: TGTGCCACCAGCGGGCGACAGCCTAATGAAAAACTGTTTTTT. Translated, it gives CATSGRQPNEKLFF. The chain employs TRBV15 and TRBJ1-4, with D possibly matching TRBD1 (5 bases). Germline V CDR1 and CDR2: LNHNV, YYDKDF (reference sequence). The ends were cut back, 5 bases at V and 3 bases at J, with 10 bases in the middle. CDR3 length: 14 residues.

In this sample, this clonotype is medium-sized. The V call is TRBV6-1, the J call TRBJ2-2, with D possibly TRBD1 on 6 matching bases. The germline CDR1 and CDR2 sequences are MNHNS and SASEGT. The CDR3 is 14 residues long. With 3 bases removed from V and 1 base from J, the gap between germline ends came to 6 bases. The CDR3 loop reads CASSDRGNTGELFF. Here the CDR3 DNA reads TGTGCCAGCAGTGACAGGGGGAACACCGGGGAGCTGTTTTTT.

By share, this clonotype counts as medium-sized. The chain couples TRBV7-9 to TRBJ1-5; 8 nucleotides line up with TRBD1. The trim removed 6 bases at V and 13 bases at J, leaving 11 bases unmatched. The CDR3 has 13 amino acids. Germline values: CDR1 SEHNR, CDR2 FQNEAQ (reference sequence). The CDR3 DNA reads TGTGCCAGCAGTCAAGGGACAGGTTCAATACAGCATTTT. Amino acid sequence: CASSQGTGSIQHF.

This clonotype is medium-sized. The chain combines TRBV7-9 with TRBJ1-4, with 10 bases that match TRBD1. With 5 bases clipped from V and 8 bases from J, the junction kept 5 bases outside the gene matches. Looked up from germline, CDR1 is SEHNR and CDR2 is FQNEAQ (reference sequence). The CDR3 loop spans 14 amino acids. The CDR3 spells CASSNDRGREKLFF. DNA of the CDR3: TGTGCCAGCAGCAACGACAGGGGGCGCGAAAAACTGTTTTTT.

This clonotype is termed medium-sized. The chain combines TRBV18 with TRBJ2-3; D might be TRBD2 (5 bases). Trimming took 3 bases from V and 2 from J, leaving 12 bases between them. The CDR3 length is 15 residues. Germline V gene sequence: CDR1 KGHSH, CDR2 LQKENI. CDR3 protein: CASSPRDSLTDTQYF. The CDR3 DNA reads as TGTGCCAGCTCACCTCGGGATAGTCTCACAGATACGCAGTATTTT.

This chain connects TRBV11-2 to TRBJ2-4; no definite D call. Trimming left V 4 bases short and J 8 bases short, with 12 bases between. This CDR3 comprises 13 residues. The germline V gene has CDR1 SGHAT and CDR2 FQNNGV. The CDR3 coding sequence is TGTGCCAGCAGCTCGGGCACCCCGGACATTCAGTACTTC. Translation gives CASSSGTPDIQYF.

By frequency in the sample, this clonotype is medium-sized. The rearrangement joins TRBV20-1 to TRBJ2-4, with D hard to call. V was trimmed by 6 bases and J by 0 bases, leaving 21 bases between them. This CDR3 region has 17 residues. The V gene's germline CDR1 is DFQATT and CDR2 SNEGSKA (reference sequence). CDR3 in amino acids: CSAPLGLTLLAKNIQYF. The DNA for the CDR3 is TGCAGTGCCCCACTTGGTTTGACGTTACTAGCCAAAAACATTCAGTACTTC.

By sample share, this clonotype is large. The J gene is TRBJ1-1, the V gene TRBV18; D is unresolved. Deletions cut 3 bases from V and 2 bases from J, with 10 bases between. Germline V gives CDR1 KGHSH, CDR2 LQKENI. The CDR3 spans 14 residues. In DNA form, the CDR3 reads TGTGCCAGCTCACCCCTTGGGTCAAACACTGAAGCTTTCTTT. It encodes CASSPLGSNTEAFF.

This clonotype is medium-sized. The rearrangement uses TRBV6-2 or TRBV6-3 and TRBJ1-6; D is ambiguous. This CDR3 contains 20 residues. Germline V gene sequence: CDR1 MNHEY, CDR2 SVGEGT. V lost 6 bases and J lost 0, with 24 bases in between. CDR3 loop: CASRQEDRVGRSSYNSPLHF. DNA for the CDR3: TGTGCCAGCAGGCAGGAGGATCGGGTCGGCCGGAGCTCCTATAATTCACCCCTCCACTTT.

This clonotype qualifies as large (0.1 to 1%). J is TRBJ2-6 and V is TRBV19; 7 positions match TRBD1. The V segment lost 8 bases and the J segment 0 bases; nucleotides outside the gene matches: 7. Germline V gives CDR1 LNHDA, CDR2 SQIVND (reference sequence). CDR3 length equals 16 residues. The CDR3 nucleotides are TGTGCCAGTTCTGTGGGACAGTCCTCTGGGGCCAACGTCCTGACTTTC. Encoded protein: CASSVGQSSGANVLTF.